The T cell receptor (beta chain) under discussion was sequenced for a study of blood T cell repertoires in COVID-19. Study overall: Samples representing acute and convalescent COVID-19 were sourced from the United States, Italy and Spain. The analysed material was cDNA or gDNA that came from T cells, B-cell-depleted T cells, or PBMCs.

TCRdb's copy holds only in-frame clones and misses some; the assay was immunoSEQ multiplex PCR. The sample has about 69,000 clones; approximately 80% are singletons. Seattle cases were enrolled at active infection and followed longitudinally. The V end was cut by 7 bases, the J end by 6 bases, with 21 bases between. Germline V gene sequence: CDR1 LNHDA, CDR2 SQIVND (reference sequence). The CDR3 loop spans 15 amino acids. This TCR was recovered from a man aged 45-65 years with COVID-19, enrolled during active disease. The rearrangement joins TRBV19 to TRBJ1-2; possible D gene TRBD1, 5 bases. Sequencing was performed on peripheral blood. In DNA form, the CDR3 reads TGTGCCAGTATGTTGTTCCCCTCCGCAGGGAATGGCTACACCTTC. The encoded protein is CASMLFPSAGNGYTF.